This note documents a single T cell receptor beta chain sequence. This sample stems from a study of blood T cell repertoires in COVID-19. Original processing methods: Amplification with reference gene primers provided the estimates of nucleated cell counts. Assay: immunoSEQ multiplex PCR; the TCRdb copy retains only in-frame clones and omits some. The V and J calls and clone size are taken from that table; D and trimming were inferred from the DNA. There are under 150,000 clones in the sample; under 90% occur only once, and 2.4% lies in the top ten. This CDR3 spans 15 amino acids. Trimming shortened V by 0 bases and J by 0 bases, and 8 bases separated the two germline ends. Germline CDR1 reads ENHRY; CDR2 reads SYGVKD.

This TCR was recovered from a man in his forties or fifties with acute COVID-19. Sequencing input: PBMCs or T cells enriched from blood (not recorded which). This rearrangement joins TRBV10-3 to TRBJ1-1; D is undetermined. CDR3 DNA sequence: TGTGCCATCAGTGAGTCTGAGGCTTTGAACACTGAAGCTTTCTTT. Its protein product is CAISESEALNTEAFF.